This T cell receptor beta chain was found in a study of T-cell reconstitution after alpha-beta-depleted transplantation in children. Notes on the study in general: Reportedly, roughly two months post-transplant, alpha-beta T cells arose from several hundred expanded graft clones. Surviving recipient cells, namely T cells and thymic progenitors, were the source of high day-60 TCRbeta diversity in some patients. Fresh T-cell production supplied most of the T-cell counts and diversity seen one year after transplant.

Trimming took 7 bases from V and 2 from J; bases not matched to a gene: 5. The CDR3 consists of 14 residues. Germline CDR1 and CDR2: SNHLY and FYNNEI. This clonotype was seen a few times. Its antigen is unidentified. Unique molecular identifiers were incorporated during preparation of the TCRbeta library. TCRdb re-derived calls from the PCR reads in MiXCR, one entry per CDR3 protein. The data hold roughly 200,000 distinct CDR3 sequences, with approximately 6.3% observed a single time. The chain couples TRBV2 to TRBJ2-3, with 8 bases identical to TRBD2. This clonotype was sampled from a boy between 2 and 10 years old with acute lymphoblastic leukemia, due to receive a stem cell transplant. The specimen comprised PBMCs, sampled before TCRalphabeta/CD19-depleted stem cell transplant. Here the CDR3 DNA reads TGTGCCAGCACCCAGCGGGGGACCACAGATACGCAGTATTTT. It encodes CASTQRGTTDTQYF.